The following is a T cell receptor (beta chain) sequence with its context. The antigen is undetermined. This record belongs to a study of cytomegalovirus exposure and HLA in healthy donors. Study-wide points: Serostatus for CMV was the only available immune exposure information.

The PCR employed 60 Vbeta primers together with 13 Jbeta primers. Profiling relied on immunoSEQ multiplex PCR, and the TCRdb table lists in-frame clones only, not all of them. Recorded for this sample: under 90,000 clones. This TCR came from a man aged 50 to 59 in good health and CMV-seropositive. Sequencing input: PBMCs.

CDR3 residues: CASKEQETNTEAFF. Written as DNA, the CDR3 is TGTGCCAGTAAGGAACAGGAGACGAACACTGAAGCTTTCTTT. This chain connects TRBV19 to TRBJ1-1, with D possibly TRBD1 on 5 matching bases. CDR1 is LNHDA and CDR2 is SQIVND in the germline V gene (reference sequence). The CDR3 has 14 amino acids. The germline V and J ends were trimmed by 7 bases and 1 base, with 13 bases remaining between them.